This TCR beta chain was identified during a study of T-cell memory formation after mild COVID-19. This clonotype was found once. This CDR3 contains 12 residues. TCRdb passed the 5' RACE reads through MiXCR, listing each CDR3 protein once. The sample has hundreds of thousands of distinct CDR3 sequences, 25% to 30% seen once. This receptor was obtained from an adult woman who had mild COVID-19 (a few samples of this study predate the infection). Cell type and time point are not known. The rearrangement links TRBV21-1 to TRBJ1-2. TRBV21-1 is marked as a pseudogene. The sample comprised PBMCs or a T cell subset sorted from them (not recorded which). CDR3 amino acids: CASSKGSYGYTF. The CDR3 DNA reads TGTGCCAGCAGCAAAGGCAGCTATGGCTACACCTTC.